Presented here are 4 T cell receptor beta chains from one specimen sequenced in a study of blood T cell repertoires in COVID-19. Libraries were prepared by immunoSEQ multiplex PCR; TCRdb keeps only in-frame clonotypes and omits some of them. Of 150,000 to 200,000 clones listed, 70% to 80% are singletons. The specimen was PBMCs or T cells enriched from blood (not recorded which). These receptors came from a woman in her 70s in a cohort exposed to, infected with or recovered from COVID-19 (not recorded which).

The V call is TRBV5-1, the J call TRBJ2-2; possibly TRBD2 for D (6 bases). Germline lookup yields CDR1 SGHRS and CDR2 YFSETQ. CDR3 length: 15 residues. V was clipped by 6 bases and J by 1 base, with 13 bases between them. CDR3 protein: CASMRGGVNTGELFF. In DNA form, the CDR3 reads TGCGCCAGCATGAGGGGCGGGGTGAACACCGGGGAGCTGTTTTTT.

V and J are TRBV10-3 and TRBJ2-5; D may be TRBD2 (6 bases). With 7 bases removed from V and 5 bases from J, the gap between germline ends came to 14 bases. The germline CDR1 and CDR2 sequences are ENHRY and SYGVKD. The CDR3 length is 13 residues. This CDR3 is CAITPGGGETQYF. The CDR3 coding sequence is TGTGCCATCACCCCGGGCGGAGGGGAGACCCAGTACTTC.

This clone occurred once. V usage is TRBV4-2 and J usage is TRBJ2-5, with D uncertain. Germline lookup yields CDR1 LGHNA and CDR2 YNFKEQ. CDR3 length: 14 residues. V lost 4 bases and J lost 0, with 9 bases in between. In DNA, the CDR3 is TGTGCCAGCAGCCCGGCTCGGGACCAAGAGACCCAGTACTTC. This sequence encodes CASSPARDQETQYF.

CDR3 region: CASSPWLDLAKNIQYF. CDR3 DNA: TGTGCCAGCAGCCCCTGGCTAGACCTAGCCAAAAACATTCAGTACTTC. The rearrangement joins TRBV16 to TRBJ2-4; D uncertain. Trimming removed 4 bases at V and 0 bases at J, with 13 bases between. There are 16 residues in the CDR3. The V gene's germline CDR1 is KGHSY and CDR2 FQNENV.